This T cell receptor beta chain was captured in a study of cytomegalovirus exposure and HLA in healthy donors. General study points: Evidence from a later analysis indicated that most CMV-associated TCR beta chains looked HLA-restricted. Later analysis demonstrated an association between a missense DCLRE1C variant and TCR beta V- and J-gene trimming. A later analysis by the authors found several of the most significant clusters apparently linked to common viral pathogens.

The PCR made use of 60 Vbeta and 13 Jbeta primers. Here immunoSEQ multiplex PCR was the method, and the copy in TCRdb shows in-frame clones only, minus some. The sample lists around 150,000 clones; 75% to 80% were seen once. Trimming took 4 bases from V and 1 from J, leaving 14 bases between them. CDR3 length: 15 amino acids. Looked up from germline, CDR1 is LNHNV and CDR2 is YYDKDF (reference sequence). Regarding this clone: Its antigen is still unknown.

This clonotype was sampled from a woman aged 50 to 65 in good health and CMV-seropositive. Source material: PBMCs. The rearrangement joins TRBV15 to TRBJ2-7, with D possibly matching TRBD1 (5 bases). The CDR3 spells CATSTSDSWSYEQYF. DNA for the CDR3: TGTGCCACCAGCACATCCGACAGTTGGTCCTACGAGCAGTACTTC. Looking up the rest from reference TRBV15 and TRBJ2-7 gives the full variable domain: DAMVIQNPRYQVTQFGKPVTLSCSQTLNHNVMYWYQQKSSQAPKLLFHYYDKDFNNEADTPDNFQSRRPNTSFCFLDIRSPGLGDTAMYLCATSTSDSWSYEQYFGPGTRLTVT.